This TCR beta chain is from a study of cytomegalovirus exposure and HLA in healthy donors. Study outcomes and limitations: Common viral pathogens seemed to be connected with several of the most significant clusters, according to a later analysis. A prior analysis recorded that most TCR beta V segments were productive about 87% or about 30% of the time.

Amplification used 60 Vbeta primers and 13 Jbeta primers. Sequencing was performed with immunoSEQ multiplex PCR; in TCRdb, only in-frame clones are kept and a portion is missing. The sample contains some 110,000 clones, around four fifths of which appear only once. The germline gives CDR1 MRHNA, CDR2 SNTAGT. The CDR3 has 12 residues. Trimming took 1 base from V and 6 from J, leaving 7 bases between them. This clone has just one count. As yet, its antigen is unknown. The sample comprised PBMCs. The sequence came from a man between 25 and 39 years old in good health and CMV-seronegative. V is TRBV6-4 and J is TRBJ2-7; unclear D gene. CDR3 protein: CASSDCGLEQYF. The DNA for the CDR3 is TGTGCCAGCAGTGACTGCGGCCTCGAGCAGTACTTC.